The clone carrying this T cell receptor (beta chain) was seen many times. As yet, its antigen is unknown. The record originates from a study of CD8+CD57+ T cells in acquired aplastic anemia. On the study more broadly: When averaged, DNA from sorted CD4+ and CD8+ cells came to approximately 3.2 ug.

Study-wide results and caveats: About 30 was the count of CD8+ CDR3 sequences that patients shared with controls. In CD8+ cells, Simpson's diversity showed no significant difference between patients and controls.

Trimming pared 3 bases from V and 2 bases from J, leaving 11 bases between. This CDR3 has 13 residues. Germline values: CDR1 GTSNPN, CDR2 SVGIG (reference sequence). Both TCR beta VDJ combination and CDR3 sequence profiling were carried out. Genomic DNA was the template for this profiling. TCRdb analysed the reads with MiXCR anew, one entry per CDR3 protein. The repertoire includes 250,000 to 350,000 distinct CDR3 sequences, approximately 56% of them detected once, and roughly 8% sits in the top ten. The gene calls are TRBV30 and TRBJ2-7; the D is unclear. Specimen: sorted CD4+, CD8+, or CD8+CD57+ T cells (not recorded which) from PBMCs. The TCR comes from a human donor with severe aplastic anemia or a healthy control (not recorded which). The CDR3 here is CAWSSAAAYEQYF. As DNA, the CDR3 is TGTGCCTGGAGCTCGGCAGCTGCCTACGAGCAGTACTTC. Full variable domain (rest looked up from reference TRBV30 and TRBJ2-7): SQTIHQWPATLVQPVGSPLSLECTVEGTSNPNLYWYRQAAGRGLQLLFYSVGIGQISSEVPQNLSASRPQDRQFILSSKKLLLSDSGFYLCAWSSAAAYEQYFGPGTRLTVT.